What follows describes a single T cell receptor beta chain. Germline CDR1 is LGHDT and CDR2 is YNNKEL (reference sequence). The CDR3 contains 14 residues. Trimming took off 11 bases at V and 10 bases at J, with 24 bases between the two ends. The repertoire was sequenced with immunoSEQ multiplex PCR; TCRdb's copy has only in-frame clones and lacks some. The table lists fewer than 110,000 clones, about 89% of them singletons. The sample comes from a study of blood T cell repertoires in COVID-19. The rearrangement joins TRBV3-1 (or the pseudogene TRBV3-2) to TRBJ2-1; perhaps TRBD2 as D (9 bases). The source of this sequence is a man aged 40-55 years with active or convalescent COVID-19. The source material was peripheral blood. The CDR3 spells CAAQGAGGPREQFF. The DNA of the CDR3 is TGTGCCGCCCAGGGGGCGGGAGGGCCGAGGGAGCAGTTCTTC.